Listed below are T cell receptor beta chains from one sample, sequenced in a study of neurological immune-mediated disorders. TCRdb called the 5' RACE reads again in MiXCR, with one record for every CDR3 protein. The data contain about 84,000 distinct CDR3 sequences, about a tenth of them singletons. Material: PBMCs. These TCRs come from a man aged 40-55 years in good health. The CDR3 runs from the conserved cysteine through the conserved F or W. Fields, in order: clone size, D gene, J gene, V gene, CDR3 protein, CDR3 DNA. The D gene is left open where the match is weak. The size of a clone is reported for some rows only, either as once, few or many, or as a class for expanded clones.

many | TRBD2 | TRBJ2-2 | TRBV28 | CASSSSGLAGAGNTGELFF | TGTGCCAGCAGTTCCTCGGGACTAGCGGGAGCGGGGAACACCGGGGAGCTGTTTTTT
many | NA | TRBJ1-1 | TRBV7-9 | CASSLGGFTEAFF | TGTGCCAGCAGCTTAGGGGGATTCACTGAAGCTTTCTTT
many | NA | TRBJ1-1 | TRBV7-2 | CASSFDGRLYTEAFF | TGTGCCAGCAGCTTCGATGGGAGGCTCTACACTGAAGCTTTCTTT
many | NA | TRBJ1-1 | TRBV10-3 | CAISGNTEAFF | TGTGCCATCAGCGGGAACACTGAAGCTTTCTTT
many | NA | TRBJ2-2 | TRBV5-1 | CASSFKSTGSTGELFF | TGCGCCAGCAGCTTTAAATCGACAGGCTCCACCGGGGAGCTGTTTTTT
many | TRBD1 | TRBJ2-1 | TRBV6-4 | CASSPGTGGYNEQFF | TGTGCCAGCAGTCCCGGGACAGGGGGCTACAATGAGCAGTTCTTC
many | TRBD2 | TRBJ2-1 | TRBV9 | CASSSLGGGANNEQFF | TGTGCCAGCAGCTCACTCGGCGGGGGGGCCAACAATGAGCAGTTCTTC
many | TRBD1 | TRBJ1-4 | TRBV10-2 | CASSSFSTGTGDEKLFF | TGCGCCAGCAGTTCTTTCTCCACCGGGACAGGGGATGAAAAACTGTTTTTT
many | NA | TRBJ2-1 | TRBV6-6 | CASSYSSGTPPDEQFF | TGTGCCAGCAGTTACTCGTCCGGGACTCCACCTGATGAGCAGTTCTTC
NA | TRBD1 | TRBJ2-7 | TRBV6-5 | CASSRRGDRAFEQYF | TGTGCCAGCAGTCGCCGAGGGGACAGGGCTTTCGAGCAGTACTTC
many | NA | TRBJ2-5 | TRBV5-6 | CASSDWIQETQYF | TGTGCCAGCAGCGATTGGATCCAAGAGACCCAGTACTTC
many | NA | TRBJ2-1 | TRBV5-1 | CASSLDGGTYNEQFF | TGCGCCAGCAGCTTGGATGGCGGGACCTACAATGAGCAGTTCTTC
many | NA | TRBJ1-2 | TRBV12-3/TRBV12-4 | CASVGDPLYGYTF | TGTGCCAGTGTCGGGGACCCCCTCTATGGCTACACCTTC
many | NA | TRBJ2-3 | TRBV7-2 | CASSLVADLTTDTQYF | TGTGCCAGCAGCTTAGTAGCAGATCTTACCACAGATACGCAGTATTTT
many | NA | TRBJ2-1 | TRBV7-9 | CASSLEQYNEQFF | TGTGCCAGCAGCTTAGAACAGTACAATGAGCAGTTCTTC
few | NA | TRBJ2-7 | TRBV14 | CASSQDHLPHEQYF | TGTGCCAGCAGCCAAGATCATCTCCCCCACGAGCAGTACTTC
many | NA | TRBJ2-1 | TRBV6-1 | CASSDLGYNEQFF | TGTGCCAGCAGCGATCTGGGCTACAATGAGCAGTTCTTC
many | NA | TRBJ1-1 | TRBV5-1 | CASRTTGLGEAFF | TGCGCCAGCAGGACCACGGGGCTTGGAGAAGCTTTCTTT
many | TRBD1 | TRBJ2-7 | TRBV10-3 | CAISQGQHPPYEQYF | TGTGCCATCAGCCAGGGACAGCACCCTCCCTACGAGCAGTACTTC
many | NA | TRBJ1-5 | TRBV9 | CASGLVDSNQPQHF | TGTGCCAGCGGCCTAGTGGACAGCAATCAGCCCCAGCATTTT
many | NA | TRBJ2-2 | TRBV12-3/TRBV12-4 | CASRSSEGPTGELFF | TGTGCCAGCAGATCTAGCGAGGGCCCCACCGGGGAGCTGTTTTTT
NA | NA | TRBJ2-3 | TRBV10-1 | CASRGWIFTDTQYF | TGCGCCAGCAGGGGATGGATTTTCACAGATACGCAGTATTTT
many | NA | TRBJ2-3 | TRBV10-3 | CAISERGIADTDTQYF | TGTGCCATCAGTGAGAGGGGGATTGCGGACACAGATACGCAGTATTTT
many | NA | TRBJ1-1 | TRBV5-1 | CASSPLTPRNTEAFF | TGCGCCAGCAGCCCACTTACCCCCCGGAACACTGAAGCTTTCTTT
few | NA | TRBJ1-2 | TRBV30 | CAWSPQTTREYTF | TGTGCCTGGAGTCCCCAGACGACCCGGGAATACACCTTC
many | NA | TRBJ1-2 | TRBV5-1 | CASSSDGDYGYTF | TGCGCCAGCAGCTCGGACGGAGACTATGGCTACACCTTC
many | NA | TRBJ2-2 | TRBV19 | CASSIRQTNTNTGELFF | TGTGCCAGTAGTATCCGACAGACGAACACGAACACCGGGGAGCTGTTTTTT
many | NA | TRBJ2-5 | TRBV27 | CASSYGWDTETQYF | TGTGCCAGCAGTTACGGATGGGACACTGAGACCCAGTACTTC
many | NA | TRBJ2-7 | TRBV7-2 | CASSSHRESYEQYF | TGTGCCAGCAGCTCACACCGAGAAAGCTACGAGCAGTACTTC
many | TRBD2 | TRBJ2-1 | TRBV20-1 | CSATLAGGPKGEQFF | TGCAGTGCTACACTAGCGGGGGGCCCGAAGGGTGAGCAGTTCTTC
many | TRBD2 | TRBJ2-1 | TRBV7-2 | CASSLERGGVNEQFF | TGTGCCAGCAGCTTAGAGCGGGGGGGTGTGAATGAGCAGTTCTTC
many | NA | TRBJ2-2 | TRBV6-1 | CASTDSGMNTGELFF | TGTGCCAGCACCGATTCGGGGATGAACACCGGGGAGCTGTTTTTT
few | NA | TRBJ2-3 | TRBV6-5 | CASSLLGGLGTDTQYF | TGTGCCAGCAGCCTATTGGGGGGGCTGGGCACAGATACGCAGTATTTT
many | TRBD2 | TRBJ2-7 | TRBV2 | CASSDILAGPSYEQYF | TGTGCCAGCAGTGATATACTAGCGGGACCCTCCTACGAGCAGTACTTC
many | NA | TRBJ2-1 | TRBV5-6 | CASSLGQAYNEQFF | TGTGCCAGCAGCTTGGGACAGGCATACAATGAGCAGTTCTTC
many | NA | TRBJ1-5 | TRBV7-2 | CASSLGRDNQPQHF | TGTGCCAGCAGCTTGGGCAGGGACAATCAGCCCCAGCATTTT
many | NA | TRBJ1-5 | TRBV20-1 | CSAREGGSRQPQHF | TGCAGTGCTAGAGAGGGGGGATCTCGTCAGCCCCAGCATTTT
few | TRBD1 | TRBJ1-6 | TRBV10-3 | CAIGEYRQGGSPLHF | TGTGCCATCGGTGAATACAGACAGGGTGGCTCACCACTCCACTTT
many | NA | TRBJ2-7 | TRBV5-1 | CASSPTPTNSYEQYF | TGCGCCAGCAGCCCCACTCCGACCAACTCCTACGAGCAGTACTTC
many | NA | TRBJ2-7 | TRBV9 | CASSSGLATYEQYF | TGTGCCAGCAGCTCGGGACTCGCCACCTACGAGCAGTACTTC
many | TRBD2 | TRBJ2-7 | TRBV5-5 | CASSLLAGSAYEQYF | TGTGCCAGCAGCTTGCTAGCGGGGAGCGCCTACGAGCAGTACTTC
many | TRBD2 | TRBJ2-1 | TRBV20-1 | CSARDLRASGISSYNEQFF | TGCAGTGCTAGAGATCTCCGGGCTAGCGGGATTAGCTCCTACAATGAGCAGTTCTTC
many | TRBD2 | TRBJ2-7 | TRBV27 | CASSPGGGLYEQYF | TGTGCCAGCAGCCCCGGGGGGGGCCTCTACGAGCAGTACTTC
many | TRBD1 | TRBJ1-2 | TRBV5-1 | CASSYDRENGGYTF | TGCGCCAGCAGCTACGACAGGGAGAACGGTGGCTACACCTTC
many | NA | TRBJ2-7 | TRBV5-1 | CASSGPYEQYF | TGCGCCAGCAGCGGTCCCTACGAGCAGTACTTC
many | NA | TRBJ2-7 | TRBV20-1 | CSAGLDSDEQYF | TGCAGTGCCGGGCTAGACAGCGACGAGCAGTACTTC
few | TRBD1 | TRBJ2-7 | TRBV29-1 | CSVGQGSHEQYF | TGCAGCGTTGGACAGGGTAGCCACGAGCAGTACTTC
many | TRBD2 | TRBJ2-5 | TRBV7-2 | CASSNPGLADQETQYF | TGTGCCAGCAGCAACCCGGGACTAGCGGACCAAGAGACCCAGTACTTC
few | TRBD1 | TRBJ2-5 | TRBV3-1 | CASSPRQGRETQYF | TGTGCCAGCAGCCCCCGACAGGGCCGAGAGACCCAGTACTTC
many | NA | TRBJ2-7 | TRBV29-1 | CSVLPGASYEQYF | TGCAGCGTTTTACCAGGGGCCTCCTACGAGCAGTACTTC
many | TRBD1 | TRBJ1-1 | TRBV6-1 | CASSEFQIGGQEAFF | TGTGCCAGCAGTGAATTTCAAATAGGGGGACAGGAAGCTTTCTTT
few | NA | TRBJ1-1 | TRBV29-1 | CSVVGGIGNTEAFF | TGCAGCGTTGTGGGGGGCATCGGTAACACTGAAGCTTTCTTT
few | NA | TRBJ2-7 | TRBV7-9 | CASSHRGLSYEQYF | TGTGCCAGCAGCCACCGCGGACTTTCCTACGAGCAGTACTTC
many | NA | TRBJ2-1 | TRBV20-1 | CSAPRGGDGNEQFF | TGCAGTGCTCCAAGGGGGGGGGATGGCAATGAGCAGTTCTTC